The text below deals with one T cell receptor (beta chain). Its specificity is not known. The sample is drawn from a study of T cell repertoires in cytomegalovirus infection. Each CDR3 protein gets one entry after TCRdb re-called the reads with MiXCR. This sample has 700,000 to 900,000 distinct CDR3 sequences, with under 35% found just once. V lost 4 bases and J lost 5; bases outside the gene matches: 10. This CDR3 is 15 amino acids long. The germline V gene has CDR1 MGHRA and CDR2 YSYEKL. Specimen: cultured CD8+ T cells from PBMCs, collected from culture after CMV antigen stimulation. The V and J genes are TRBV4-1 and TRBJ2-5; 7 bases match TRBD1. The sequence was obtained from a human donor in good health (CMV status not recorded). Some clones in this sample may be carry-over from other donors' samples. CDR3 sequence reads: CASSPSTGDGETQYF. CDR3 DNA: TGCGCCAGCAGCCCCTCTACAGGGGATGGGGAGACCCAGTACTTC.